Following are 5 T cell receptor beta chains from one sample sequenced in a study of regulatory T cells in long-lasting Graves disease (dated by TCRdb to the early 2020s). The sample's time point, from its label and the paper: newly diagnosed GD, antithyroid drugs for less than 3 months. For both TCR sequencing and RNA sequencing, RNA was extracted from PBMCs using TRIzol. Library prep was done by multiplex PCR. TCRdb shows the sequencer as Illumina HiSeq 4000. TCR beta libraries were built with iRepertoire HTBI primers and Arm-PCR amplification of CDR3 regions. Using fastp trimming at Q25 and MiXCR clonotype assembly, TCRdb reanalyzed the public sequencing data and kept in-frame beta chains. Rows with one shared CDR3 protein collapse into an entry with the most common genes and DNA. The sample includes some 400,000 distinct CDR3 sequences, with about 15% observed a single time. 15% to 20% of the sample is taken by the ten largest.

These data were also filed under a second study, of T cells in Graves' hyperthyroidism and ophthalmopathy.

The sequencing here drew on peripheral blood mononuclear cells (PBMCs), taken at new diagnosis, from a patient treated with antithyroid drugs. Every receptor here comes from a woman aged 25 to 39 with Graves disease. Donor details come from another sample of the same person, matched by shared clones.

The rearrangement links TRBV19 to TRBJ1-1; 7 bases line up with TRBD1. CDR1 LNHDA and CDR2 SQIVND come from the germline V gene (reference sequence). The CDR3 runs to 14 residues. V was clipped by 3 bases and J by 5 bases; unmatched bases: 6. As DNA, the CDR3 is TGTGCCAGTAGTATGGGCAGGGGGGGAACTGAAGCTTTCTTT. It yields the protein CASSMGRGGTEAFF.

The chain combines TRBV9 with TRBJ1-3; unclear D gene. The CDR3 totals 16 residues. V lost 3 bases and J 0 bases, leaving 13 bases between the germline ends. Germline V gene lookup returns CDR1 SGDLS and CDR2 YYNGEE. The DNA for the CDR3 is TGTGCCAGCAGCGATTCCGGAGCAAACTCTGGAAACACCATATATTTT. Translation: CASSDSGANSGNTIYF. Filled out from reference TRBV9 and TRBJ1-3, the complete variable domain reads DSGVTQTPKHLITATGQRVTLRCSPRSGDLSVYWYQQSLDQGLQFLIQYYNGEERAKGNILERFSAQQFPDLHSELNLSSLELGDSALYFCASSDSGANSGNTIYFGEGSWLTVV.

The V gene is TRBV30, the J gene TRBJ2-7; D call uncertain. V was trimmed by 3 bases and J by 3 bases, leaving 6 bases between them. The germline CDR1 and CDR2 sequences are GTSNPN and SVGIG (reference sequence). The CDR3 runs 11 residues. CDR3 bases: TGTGCCTGGAGCGACGGCTACGAGCAGTACTTC. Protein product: CAWSDGYEQYF.

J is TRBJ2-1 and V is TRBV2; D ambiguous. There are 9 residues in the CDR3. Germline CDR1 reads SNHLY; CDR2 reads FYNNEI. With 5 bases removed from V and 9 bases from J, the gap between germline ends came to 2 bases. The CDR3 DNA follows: TGTGCCAGCAGTCCTGAGCAGTTCTTC. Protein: CASSPEQFF.

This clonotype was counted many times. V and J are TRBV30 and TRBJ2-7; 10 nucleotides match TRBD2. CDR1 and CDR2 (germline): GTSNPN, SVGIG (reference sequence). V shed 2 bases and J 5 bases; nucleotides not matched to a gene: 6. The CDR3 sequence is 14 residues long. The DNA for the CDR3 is TGTGCCTGGAGTTTAGCGGGAGGATTCGACGAGCAGTACTTC. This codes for CAWSLAGGFDEQYF. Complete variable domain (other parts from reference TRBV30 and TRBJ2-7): SQTIHQWPATLVQPVGSPLSLECTVEGTSNPNLYWYRQAAGRGLQLLFYSVGIGQISSEVPQNLSASRPQDRQFILSSKKLLLSDSGFYLCAWSLAGGFDEQYFGPGTRLTVT.